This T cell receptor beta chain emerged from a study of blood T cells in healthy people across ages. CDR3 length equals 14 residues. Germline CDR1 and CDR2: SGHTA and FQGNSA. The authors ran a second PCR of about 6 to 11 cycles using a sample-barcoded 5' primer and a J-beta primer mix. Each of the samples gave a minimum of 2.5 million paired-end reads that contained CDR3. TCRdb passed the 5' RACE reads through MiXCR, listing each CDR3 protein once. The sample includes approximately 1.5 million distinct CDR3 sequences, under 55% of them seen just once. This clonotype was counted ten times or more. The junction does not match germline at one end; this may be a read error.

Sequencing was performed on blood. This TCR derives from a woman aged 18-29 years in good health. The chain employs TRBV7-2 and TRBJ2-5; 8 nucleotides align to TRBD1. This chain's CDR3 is CASSLGQGLETQYF. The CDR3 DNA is TGTGCTAGCAGCTTAGGACAGGGTCTGGAGACCCAGTACTTC.